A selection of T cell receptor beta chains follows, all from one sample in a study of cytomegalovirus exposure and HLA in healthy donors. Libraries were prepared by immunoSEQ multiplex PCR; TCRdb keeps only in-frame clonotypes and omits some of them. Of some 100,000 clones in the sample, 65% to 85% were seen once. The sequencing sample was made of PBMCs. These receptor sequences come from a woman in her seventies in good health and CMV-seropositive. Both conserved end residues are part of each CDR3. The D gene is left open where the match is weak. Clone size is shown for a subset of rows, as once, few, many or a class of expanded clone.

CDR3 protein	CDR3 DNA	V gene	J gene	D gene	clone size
CASTPDRGRNTIYF	TGTGCCAGCACCCCGGACAGGGGAAGAAACACCATATATTTT	TRBV2	TRBJ1-3	TRBD1	few
CASSWTGEGTDTQYF	TGTGCCAGCAGCTGGACAGGGGAAGGCACAGATACGCAGTATTTT	TRBV7-2	TRBJ2-3	TRBD1	.
CASSVYDRVGAYGYTF	TGTGCCAGCAGCGTCTACGACAGGGTCGGAGCCTATGGCTACACCTTC	TRBV9	TRBJ1-2	TRBD1	once
CASSGTGGFEKLFF	TGTGCCAGTAGTGGCACAGGGGGCTTTGAAAAACTGTTTTTT	TRBV19	TRBJ1-4	TRBD1	.
CASSLTRGTDTQYF	TGTGCCAGCAGTTTAACTAGGGGCACAGATACGCAGTATTTT	TRBV28	TRBJ2-3	.	.
CASSQGQNYGYTF	TGTGCCAGCAGCCAAGGACAGAACTATGGCTACACCTTC	TRBV16	TRBJ1-2	.	.
CASSTVTGHPSYGQYF	TGTGCCAGCAGTACCGTGACGGGACACCCGTCCTACGGGCAGTACTTC	TRBV5-5	TRBJ2-7	.	.
CASSVGVREKLFF	TGCGCCAGCAGCGTGGGAGTGCGGGAAAAACTGTTTTTT	TRBV5-1	TRBJ1-4	.	.
CASSPLELAARLYTGELFF	TGTGCCAGCAGCCCACTCGAGTTAGCGGCCCGACTGTATACCGGGGAGCTGTTTTTT	TRBV11-2	TRBJ2-2	.	.
CASSEGGLSEKLFF	TGTGCCAGCAGTGAAGGAGGGTTGAGTGAAAAACTGTTTTTT	TRBV2	TRBJ1-4	.	many
CASSHPTSGFYEQYF	TGCGCCAGCAGCCACCCGACTAGCGGGTTTTACGAGCAGTACTTC	TRBV4-1	TRBJ2-7	TRBD2	.
CASSQDSLNEKLFF	TGCGCCAGCAGCCAAGACAGTCTTAATGAAAAACTGTTTTTT	TRBV4-3	TRBJ1-4	.	.
CAWNTGQTDEKLFF	TGTGCCTGGAATACGGGACAGACTGATGAAAAACTGTTTTTT	TRBV30	TRBJ1-4	TRBD1	.
CASSVRLPGETQYF	TGTGCCAGCAGTGTTCGACTACCTGGAGAGACCCAGTACTTC	TRBV2	TRBJ2-5	.	.
CASSPSLAGAKETQYF	TGTGCCAGCAGCCCCTCGCTAGCGGGGGCCAAAGAGACCCAGTACTTC	TRBV9	TRBJ2-5	TRBD2	.
CASSRNRANEQFF	TGTGCCAGCAGCCGAAACAGGGCCAATGAGCAGTTCTTC	TRBV7-6	TRBJ2-1	.	.
CASSAGTSGEQYF	TGTGCCAGCAGTGCGGGGACTAGCGGCGAGCAGTACTTC	TRBV2	TRBJ2-7	TRBD2	.
CASSPPGKPYEQYF	TGTGCCAGCTCACCACCGGGCAAGCCCTACGAGCAGTACTTC	TRBV18	TRBJ2-7	.	once
CASTAGTGIDEQFF	TGTGCCAGTACCGCCGGGACAGGGATCGATGAGCAGTTCTTC	TRBV19	TRBJ2-1	TRBD1	.
CATSSGQFGQPQHF	TGTGCCACCAGCAGTGGACAGTTCGGCCAGCCCCAGCATTTT	TRBV15	TRBJ1-5	.	few
CASGPPHEQFF	TGTGCCAGCGGCCCACCCCATGAGCAGTTCTTC	TRBV5-4	TRBJ2-1	.	once
CASSRGQGASSGANVLTF	TGTGCCAGCAGCAGAGGACAGGGCGCATCCTCTGGGGCCAACGTCCTGACTTTC	TRBV7-9	TRBJ2-6	TRBD1	.